The 20 T cell receptor beta chains below were found in one sample sequenced in a study of CD8 T cells in Susac syndrome. After extraction with the RNeasy kit, roughly 0.5 to 1 ug of the RNA was reverse transcribed using random hexamers. TCRdb fed the immunoSEQ multiplex PCR reads into MiXCR, producing one record per CDR3 protein. The data show around 300,000 distinct CDR3 sequences, with 70% to 90% seen just once and around 0.21% held by the top ten. The sequenced sample was CD8+ T cells from PBMCs. All receptors derive from a human donor with multiple sclerosis.

The chain couples TRBV13 to TRBJ2-7; D not resolved. With 0 bases removed from V and 4 bases from J, the gap between germline ends came to 4 bases. The CDR3 is made up of 12 amino acids. Germline V gene data show CDR1 as PRHDT and CDR2 as FYEKMQ (reference sequence). The chain's CDR3 is CASSLGEYEQYF. The CDR3, as DNA: TGTGCCAGCAGCTTAGGGGAGTACGAGCAGTACTTC.

The chain has TRBV27 and TRBJ2-2; D is possibly TRBD1 (5 bases). There are 15 residues in the CDR3. Trimming removed 3 bases from V and 3 bases from J, with 11 bases in between. The germline V gene has CDR1 MNHEY and CDR2 SMNVEV (reference sequence). The CDR3 DNA reads TGTGCCAGCAGTTTTGGCCAGGGATACACCGGGGAGCTGTTTTTT. Translating gives CASSFGQGYTGELFF.

The CDR3 loop is CASDYGLLSINEQFF. CDR3 coding DNA: TGTGCCAGCGATTATGGACTCCTCTCGATCAATGAGCAGTTCTTC. The chain is built from TRBV7-8 and TRBJ2-1; a weak D match, TRBD2 (5 bases). V was pared by 8 bases and J by 6 bases, with 20 bases between. This CDR3 has 15 amino acids. Germline V lookup: CDR1 SGHVS, CDR2 FQNEAQ.

The chain recombines TRBV9 with TRBJ1-3; TRBD1 might be the D (5 bases). The CDR3 sequence is 15 residues long. From germline, CDR1 is SGDLS and CDR2 YYNGEE. V gave up 4 bases and J gave up 2 bases, with 13 bases separating them. The CDR3 region is CASSPGRGTGNTIYF. The CDR3 DNA reads TGTGCCAGCAGCCCTGGAAGGGGCACTGGAAACACCATATATTTT.

The V gene is TRBV10-3, the J gene TRBJ2-2; the D gene is possibly TRBD1 (6 bases). Germline V gene data show CDR1 as ENHRY and CDR2 as SYGVKD. Trimming removed 7 bases from V and 2 bases from J, with 8 bases in between. The CDR3 runs to 13 residues. The CDR3: CAIKGVNTGELFF. The CDR3 DNA reads TGTGCCATCAAGGGGGTAAACACCGGGGAGCTGTTTTTT.

A remark on this clonotype: A read error may account for a junction end that differs from germline. The V and J genes are TRBV4-3 and TRBJ2-1, with 13 bases that match TRBD2. Germline CDR1 reads LGHNA; CDR2 reads YSLEER. The CDR3 sequence is 17 residues long. The CDR3 DNA reads as TGCGCCAGCAGCCAACTTTGGACTAGCGGGAGCTACAGTGAGCAGTTCTTC. Amino acid sequence: CASSQLWTSGSYSEQFF.

This chain links TRBV6-5 with TRBJ2-3; D unresolved. The CDR3 has 13 amino acids. V lost 5 bases to trimming and J lost 6 bases, with 12 bases between them. The germline V gene has CDR1 MNHEY and CDR2 SVGAGI. CDR3 in amino acids: CASSTYTRDTQYF. In DNA, the CDR3 is TGTGCCAGCAGTACCTATACAAGGGATACGCAGTATTTT.

CDR3 DNA sequence: TGCAGTGCCGACAAGCGGGAGAATGAGCAGTTCTTC. This codes for CSADKRENEQFF. This chain uses TRBV20-1 with TRBJ2-1, with 8 bases identical to TRBD2. Losses at the gene ends were 6 bases for V and 7 bases for J; bases not matched to a gene: 5. This CDR3 comprises 12 residues. Germline V gene lookup returns CDR1 DFQATT and CDR2 SNEGSKA (reference sequence).

The chain is built from TRBV19 and TRBJ1-2, with 7 bases lining up with TRBD1. CDR1 and CDR2 from the germline V gene are LNHDA and SQIVND (reference sequence). This CDR3 comprises 14 residues. The V gene end was trimmed by 7 bases and the J gene end by 1 base; junction bases not matched to a gene: 6. Here the CDR3 DNA reads TGTGCCAGTATTGGGACAGCAATTAACTATGGCTACACCTTC. Translation: CASIGTAINYGYTF.

This clonotype was detected once. The chain is built from TRBV30 and TRBJ2-7; D not certain. CDR1 and CDR2 (germline): GTSNPN, SVGIG (reference sequence). The CDR3 contains 14 residues. V was trimmed by 5 bases and J by 0 bases, leaving 14 bases between them. Written as DNA, the CDR3 is TGTGCCTGGGGTCATGGTCCGAGCTCCTACGAGCAGTACTTC. It is translated as CAWGHGPSSYEQYF.

This chain joins TRBV28 and TRBJ1-5; a possible D gene is TRBD1 (6 bases). The V gene's germline CDR1 is MDHEN and CDR2 SYDVKM. The CDR3 covers 17 residues. The germline V and J ends were trimmed by 0 bases and 7 bases, with 19 bases remaining between them. CDR3 loop: CASSLWKGGSVGQPQHF. The CDR3 DNA reads as TGTGCCAGCAGTTTATGGAAAGGGGGGAGCGTGGGACAGCCCCAGCATTTT.

This clonotype was seen only once. This rearrangement joins TRBV4-3 to TRBJ2-4; D not certain. The V and J ends lost 5 bases and 7 bases respectively, with 12 bases between them. Per the germline V gene, CDR1 is LGHNA and CDR2 is YSLEER. This CDR3 is 13 amino acids long. CDR3 amino acids: CASSRSYLNIQYF. As DNA, the CDR3 is TGCGCCAGCAGCAGGAGCTATTTGAACATTCAGTACTTC.

This chain connects TRBV19 to TRBJ2-7; D remains ambiguous. Germline V gives CDR1 LNHDA, CDR2 SQIVND (reference sequence). The CDR3 consists of 13 residues. The V end was cut by 6 bases, the J end by 3 bases, with 12 bases between. The CDR3 protein is CASSPDILYEQYF. The CDR3 coding sequence is TGTGCCAGTAGCCCTGACATTCTCTACGAGCAGTACTTC.

This sequence joins TRBV5-4 and TRBJ2-2; D gene unclear. Trimming stripped 0 bases from V and 7 bases from J, with 4 bases between. CDR3 length: 12 residues. Germline V lookup: CDR1 SGHNT, CDR2 YYREEE (reference sequence). The CDR3 sequence: CASSLDGGELFF. The CDR3 coding sequence is TGTGCCAGCAGCTTGGATGGCGGGGAGCTGTTTTTT.

The V gene is TRBV29-1, the J gene TRBJ2-3; TRBD1 matches 7 bases. The V segment lost 4 bases and the J segment 1 base; nucleotides outside the gene matches: 11. The CDR3 runs 16 residues. Per the germline V gene, CDR1 is SQVTM and CDR2 is ANQGSEA. The CDR3 reads CSVGTGGVRGTDTQYF. The CDR3 coding sequence is TGCAGCGTTGGGACAGGCGGCGTCCGTGGCACAGATACGCAGTATTTT.

The chain carries TRBV6-1 and TRBJ1-5; D not certain. CDR1 is MNHNS, CDR2 SASEGT, per germline. V dropped 7 bases and J dropped 5 bases, with 12 bases sitting between them. The CDR3 consists of 13 residues. The CDR3 spells CASIGRVDQPQHF. CDR3 DNA sequence: TGTGCCAGCATAGGGAGGGTGGATCAGCCCCAGCATTTT.

The CDR3 reads CASSLDSRFPYNEQFF. CDR3 bases: TGTGCCAGCAGCTTGGATTCGAGGTTCCCTTACAATGAGCAGTTCTTC. The chain recombines TRBV5-6 with TRBJ2-1, with D hard to call. In germline, CDR1 is SGHDT, CDR2 YYEEEE. Trimming stripped 0 bases from V and 4 bases from J, with 14 bases between. The CDR3 is made up of 16 amino acids.

J is TRBJ2-5 and V is TRBV28, with TRBD2 identical over 11 bases. Germline V gene data show CDR1 as MDHEN and CDR2 as SYDVKM. The CDR3 length is 16 residues. The J segment lost 3 bases and the V segment lost 4 bases, leaving 7 bases of the junction unmatched. This CDR3 reads CASSSSTSGIEETQYF. CDR3 bases: TGTGCCAGCAGTTCCTCGACTAGCGGGATCGAAGAGACCCAGTACTTC.

The chain uses TRBV6-2 or TRBV6-3 and TRBJ2-7; the match to TRBD2 covers 9 bases. With V trimmed by 6 bases and J by 4 bases, 7 bases remained unmatched. CDR3 length: 14 amino acids. In germline, CDR1 is MNHEY, CDR2 SVGEGT. DNA for the CDR3: TGTGCCAGCAGAGAAAGCGGGAGGAGTTACGAGCAGTACTTC. Translated, it gives CASRESGRSYEQYF.

The chain is built from TRBV7-4 and TRBJ2-1, with a weak D call TRBD2 (5 bases). The V end was cut by 1 base, the J end by 10 bases, with 23 bases between. The CDR3 totals 17 residues. Germline CDR1 and CDR2: SGHVT and SQSDAQ. In DNA form, the CDR3 reads TGTGCCAGCAGCTTAGGAAAACACGGCATAGCGAAAAGGGAGCAGTTCTTC. Translated, it gives CASSLGKHGIAKREQFF.